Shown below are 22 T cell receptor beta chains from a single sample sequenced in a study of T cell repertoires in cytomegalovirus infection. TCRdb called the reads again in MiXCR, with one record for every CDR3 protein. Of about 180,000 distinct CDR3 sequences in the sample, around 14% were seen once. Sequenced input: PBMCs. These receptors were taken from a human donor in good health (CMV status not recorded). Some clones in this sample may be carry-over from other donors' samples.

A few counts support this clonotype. The DNA of the CDR3 is TGCAGCGTTGACGGGGACAGGGGCAACAATGAGCAGTTCTTC. Residues: CSVDGDRGNNEQFF. The gene calls are TRBV29-1 and TRBJ2-1; TRBD1 matches 10 bases. Germline V gene lookup returns CDR1 SQVTM and CDR2 ANQGSEA. V lost 3 bases and J lost 5; bases outside the gene matches: 4. The CDR3 length is 14 residues.

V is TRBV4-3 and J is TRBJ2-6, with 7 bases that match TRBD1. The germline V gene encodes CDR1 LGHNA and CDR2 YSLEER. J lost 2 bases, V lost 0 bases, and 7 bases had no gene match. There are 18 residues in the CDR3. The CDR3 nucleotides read TGCGCCAGCAGCCAAGAGACGACAGGGAGCACTGGGGCCAACGTCCTGACTTTC. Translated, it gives CASSQETTGSTGANVLTF.

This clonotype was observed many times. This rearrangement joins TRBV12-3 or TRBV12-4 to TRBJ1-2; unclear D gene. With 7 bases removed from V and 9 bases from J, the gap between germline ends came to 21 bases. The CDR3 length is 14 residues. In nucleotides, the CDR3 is TGTGCCAGCACAGACGGAAGATTCCGCTTTAGCTACACCTTC. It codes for CASTDGRFRFSYTF.

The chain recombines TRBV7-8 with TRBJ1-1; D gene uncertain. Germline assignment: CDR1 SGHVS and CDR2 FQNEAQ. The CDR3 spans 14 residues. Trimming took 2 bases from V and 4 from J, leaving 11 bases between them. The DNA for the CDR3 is TGTGCCAGCAGCTTATTAGCCTACGGCACTGAAGCTTTCTTT. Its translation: CASSLLAYGTEAFF. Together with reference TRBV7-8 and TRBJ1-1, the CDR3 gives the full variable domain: GAGVSQSPRYKVAKRGQDVALRCDPISGHVSLFWYQQALGQGPEFLTYFQNEAQLDKSGLPSDRFFAERPEGSVSTLKIQRTQQEDSAVYLCASSLLAYGTEAFFGQGTRLTVV.

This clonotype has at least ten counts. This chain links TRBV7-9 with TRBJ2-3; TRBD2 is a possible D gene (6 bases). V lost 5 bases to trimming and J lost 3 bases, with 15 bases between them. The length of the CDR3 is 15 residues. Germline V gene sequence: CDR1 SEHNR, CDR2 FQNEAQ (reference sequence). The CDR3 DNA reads TGTGCCAGCAGCCCTCGGGACTTAAAAACAGATACGCAGTATTTT. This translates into CASSPRDLKTDTQYF.

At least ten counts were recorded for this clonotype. The CDR3 bases are TGTGCCAGCAGCTTCCCCAGTCGGGGGCGCGAGGAGCAGTTCTTC. This encodes CASSFPSRGREEQFF. The J gene is TRBJ2-1, the V gene TRBV11-2; D could derive from TRBD1 or TRBD2 (6 bases each). Germline V lookup: CDR1 SGHAT, CDR2 FQNNGV. The V end lost 3 bases, the J end lost 10 bases, and 19 bases lay between the germline ends. This CDR3 comprises 15 residues.

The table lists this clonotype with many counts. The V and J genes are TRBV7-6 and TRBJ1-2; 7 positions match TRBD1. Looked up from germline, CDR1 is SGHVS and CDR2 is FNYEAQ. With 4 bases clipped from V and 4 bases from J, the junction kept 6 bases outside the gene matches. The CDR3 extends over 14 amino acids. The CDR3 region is CASSSGQLAYGYTF. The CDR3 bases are TGTGCCAGCAGCTCGGGACAGCTAGCCTATGGCTACACCTTC.

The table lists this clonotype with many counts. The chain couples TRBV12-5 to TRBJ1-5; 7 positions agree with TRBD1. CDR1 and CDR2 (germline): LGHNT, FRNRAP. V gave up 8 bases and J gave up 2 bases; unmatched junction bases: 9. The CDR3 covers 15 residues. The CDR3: CASWDDRDGNQPQHF. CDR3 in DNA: TGTGCTAGTTGGGACGACAGGGACGGCAATCAGCCCCAGCATTTT.

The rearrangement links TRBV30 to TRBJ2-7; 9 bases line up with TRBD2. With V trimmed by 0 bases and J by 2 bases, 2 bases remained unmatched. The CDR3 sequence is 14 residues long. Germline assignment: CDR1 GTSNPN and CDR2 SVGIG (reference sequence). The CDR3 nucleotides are TGTGCCTGGAGTGTTATAGCGGGAGCCTACGAGCAGTACTTC. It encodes CAWSVIAGAYEQYF.

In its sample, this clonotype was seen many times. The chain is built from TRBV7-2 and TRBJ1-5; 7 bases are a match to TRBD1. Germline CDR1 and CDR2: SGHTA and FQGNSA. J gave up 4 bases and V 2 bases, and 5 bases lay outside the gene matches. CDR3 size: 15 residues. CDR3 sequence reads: CASSLQGTANQPQHF. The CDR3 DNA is TGTGCCAGCAGCTTACAAGGGACAGCAAATCAGCCCCAGCATTTT.

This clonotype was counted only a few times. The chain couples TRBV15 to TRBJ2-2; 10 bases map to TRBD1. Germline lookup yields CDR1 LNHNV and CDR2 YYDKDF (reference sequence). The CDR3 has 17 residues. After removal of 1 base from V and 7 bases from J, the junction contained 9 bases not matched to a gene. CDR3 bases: TGTGCCACCAGCAGAGCCGGGACAGGGGCCTCCGGCGGGGAGCTGTTTTTT. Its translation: CATSRAGTGASGGELFF.

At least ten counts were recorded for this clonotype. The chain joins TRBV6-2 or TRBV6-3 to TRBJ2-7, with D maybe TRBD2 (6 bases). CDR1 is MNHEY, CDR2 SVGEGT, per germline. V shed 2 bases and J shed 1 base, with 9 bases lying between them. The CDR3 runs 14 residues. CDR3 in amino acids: CASSYGGASYEQYF. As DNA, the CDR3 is TGTGCCAGCAGTTACGGCGGGGCTTCCTACGAGCAGTACTTC.

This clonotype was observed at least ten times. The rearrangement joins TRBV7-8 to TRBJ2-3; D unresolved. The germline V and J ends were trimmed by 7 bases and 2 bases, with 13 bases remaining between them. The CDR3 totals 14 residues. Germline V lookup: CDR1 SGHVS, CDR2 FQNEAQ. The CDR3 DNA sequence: TGTGCCAGCATCGAAAAGGGCAACACAGATACGCAGTATTTT. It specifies CASIEKGNTDTQYF.

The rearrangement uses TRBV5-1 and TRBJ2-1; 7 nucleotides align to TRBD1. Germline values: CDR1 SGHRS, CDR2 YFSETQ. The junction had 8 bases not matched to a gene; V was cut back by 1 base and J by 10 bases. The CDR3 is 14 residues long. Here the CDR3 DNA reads TGCGCCAGCAGCTTGAGGCAGGGGGACGGGGAGCAGTTCTTC. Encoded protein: CASSLRQGDGEQFF.

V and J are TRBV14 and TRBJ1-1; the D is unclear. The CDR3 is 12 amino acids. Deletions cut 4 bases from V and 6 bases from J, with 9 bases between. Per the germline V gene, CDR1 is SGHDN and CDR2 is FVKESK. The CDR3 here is CASSRIRPEAFF. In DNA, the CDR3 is TGTGCCAGCAGCCGTATCAGGCCTGAAGCTTTCTTT.

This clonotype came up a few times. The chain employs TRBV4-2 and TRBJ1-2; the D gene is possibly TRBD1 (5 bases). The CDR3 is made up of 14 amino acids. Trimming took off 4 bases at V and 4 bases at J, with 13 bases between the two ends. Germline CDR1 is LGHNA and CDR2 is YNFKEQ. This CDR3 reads CASSRRDLSYGYTF. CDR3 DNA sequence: TGTGCCAGCAGCCGTCGGGACTTGAGCTATGGCTACACCTTC.

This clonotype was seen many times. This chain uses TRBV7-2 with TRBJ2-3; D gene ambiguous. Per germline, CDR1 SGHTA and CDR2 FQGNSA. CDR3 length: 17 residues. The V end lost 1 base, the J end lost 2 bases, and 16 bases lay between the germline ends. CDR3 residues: CASSLVLNRNITDTQYF. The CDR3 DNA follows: TGTGCCAGCAGCTTAGTGCTAAACCGAAATATCACAGATACGCAGTATTTT.

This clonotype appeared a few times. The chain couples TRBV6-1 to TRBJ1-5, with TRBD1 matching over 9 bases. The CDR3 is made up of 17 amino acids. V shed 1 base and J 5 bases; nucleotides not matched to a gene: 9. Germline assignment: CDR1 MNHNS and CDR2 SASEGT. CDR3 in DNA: TGTGCCAGCAGTGAAGAGGGACAGGGCGGATGGGATCAGCCCCAGCATTTT. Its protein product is CASSEEGQGGWDQPQHF.

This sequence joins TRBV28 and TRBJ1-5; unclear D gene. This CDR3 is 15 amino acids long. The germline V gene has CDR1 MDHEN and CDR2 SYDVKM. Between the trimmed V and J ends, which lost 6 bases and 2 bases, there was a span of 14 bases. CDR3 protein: CASSPQFYGNQPQHF. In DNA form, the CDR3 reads TGTGCCAGCAGCCCCCAGTTCTATGGCAATCAGCCCCAGCATTTT.

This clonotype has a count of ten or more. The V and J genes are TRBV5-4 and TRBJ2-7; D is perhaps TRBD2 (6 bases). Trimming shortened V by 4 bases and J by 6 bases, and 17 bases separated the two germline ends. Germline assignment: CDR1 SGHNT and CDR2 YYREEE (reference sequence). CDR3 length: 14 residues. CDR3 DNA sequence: TGTGCCAGCAGCCCCTCGGGAGTAACGGGCGAGCAGTACTTC. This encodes CASSPSGVTGEQYF.

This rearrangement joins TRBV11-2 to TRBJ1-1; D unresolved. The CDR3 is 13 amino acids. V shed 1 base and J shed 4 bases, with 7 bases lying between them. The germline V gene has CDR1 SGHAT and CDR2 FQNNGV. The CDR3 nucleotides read TGTGCCAGCAGCTTAGTGCCAGCCACTGAAGCTTTCTTT. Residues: CASSLVPATEAFF.

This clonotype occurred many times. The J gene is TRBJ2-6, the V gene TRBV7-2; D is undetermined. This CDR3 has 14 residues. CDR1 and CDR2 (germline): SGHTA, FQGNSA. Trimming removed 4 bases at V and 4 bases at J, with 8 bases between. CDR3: CASSSTTGANVLTF. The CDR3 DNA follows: TGTGCCAGCAGCTCTACAACGGGGGCCAACGTCCTGACTTTC. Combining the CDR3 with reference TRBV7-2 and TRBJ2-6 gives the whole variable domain GAGVSQSPSNKVTEKGKDVELRCDPISGHTALYWYRQSLGQGLEFLIYFQGNSAPDKSGLPSDRFSAERTGGSVSTLTIQRTQQEDSAVYLCASSSTTGANVLTFGAGSRLTVL.